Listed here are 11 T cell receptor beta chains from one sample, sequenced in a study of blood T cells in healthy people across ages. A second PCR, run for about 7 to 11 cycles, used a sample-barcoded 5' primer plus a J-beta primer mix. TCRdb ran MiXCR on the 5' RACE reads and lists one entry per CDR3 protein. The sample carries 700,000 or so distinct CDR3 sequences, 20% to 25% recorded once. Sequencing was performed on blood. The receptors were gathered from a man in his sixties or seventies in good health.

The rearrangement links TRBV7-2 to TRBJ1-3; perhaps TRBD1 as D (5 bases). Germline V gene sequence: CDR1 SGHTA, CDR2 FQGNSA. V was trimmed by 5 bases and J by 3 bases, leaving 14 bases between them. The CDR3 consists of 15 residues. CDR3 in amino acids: CASSISRGGGNTIYF. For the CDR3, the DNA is TGTGCCAGCAGCATCTCCCGGGGCGGTGGAAACACCATATATTTT. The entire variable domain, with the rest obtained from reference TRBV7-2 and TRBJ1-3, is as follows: GAGVSQSPSNKVTEKGKDVELRCDPISGHTALYWYRQSLGQGLEFLIYFQGNSAPDKSGLPSDRFSAERTGGSVSTLTIQRTQQEDSAVYLCASSISRGGGNTIYFGEGSWLTVV.

CDR3 DNA: TGTGCCAGCAGCTTAGGGGCAGCACAGCCCCAGCATTTT. Its protein product is CASSLGAAQPQHF. V usage is TRBV7-2 and J usage is TRBJ1-5; D is undetermined. In germline, CDR1 is SGHTA, CDR2 FQGNSA. This CDR3 region has 13 residues. Trimming stripped 1 base from V and 7 bases from J, with 8 bases between.

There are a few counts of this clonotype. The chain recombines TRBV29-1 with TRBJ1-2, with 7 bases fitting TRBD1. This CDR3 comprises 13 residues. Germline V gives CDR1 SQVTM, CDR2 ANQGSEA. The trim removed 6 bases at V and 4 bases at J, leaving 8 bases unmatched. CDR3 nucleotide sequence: TGCAGCGTCGGGACAGACTTACTCTATGGCTACACCTTC. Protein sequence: CSVGTDLLYGYTF.

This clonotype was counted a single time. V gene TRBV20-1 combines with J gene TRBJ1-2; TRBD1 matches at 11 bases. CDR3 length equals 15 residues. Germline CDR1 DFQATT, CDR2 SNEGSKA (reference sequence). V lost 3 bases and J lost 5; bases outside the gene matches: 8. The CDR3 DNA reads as TGCAGTGCTAGGGATTCCGGGACAGGGGGGTATGGCTACACCTTC. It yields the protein CSARDSGTGGYGYTF.

The CDR3 nucleotides are TGCGCCAGCAGCCAAGAGGGCGGATCTAACTATGGCTACACCTTC. Amino acid sequence: CASSQEGGSNYGYTF. This chain uses TRBV4-1 with TRBJ1-2; no firm D call. The CDR3 has 15 amino acids. The V end lost 0 bases, the J end lost 0 bases, and 8 bases lay between the germline ends. Germline assignment: CDR1 MGHRA and CDR2 YSYEKL.

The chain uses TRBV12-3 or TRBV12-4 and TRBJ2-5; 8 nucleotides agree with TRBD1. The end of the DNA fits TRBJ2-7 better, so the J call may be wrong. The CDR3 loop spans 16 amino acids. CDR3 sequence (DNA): TGTGCCAGCAAGAAGCATTCAGGGGGCTTCTCCTACGAGCAGTACTTC. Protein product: CASKKHSGGFSYEQYF.

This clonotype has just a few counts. CDR3 amino acids: CATPRRTEAFF. In DNA form, the CDR3 reads TGTGCCACACCTAGGAGGACTGAAGCTTTCTTT. The rearrangement joins TRBV2 to TRBJ1-1; no reliable D call. V was shortened by 10 bases and J by 5 bases, with 11 bases between the two germline ends. The CDR3 contains 11 residues. The germline gives CDR1 SNHLY, CDR2 FYNNEI.

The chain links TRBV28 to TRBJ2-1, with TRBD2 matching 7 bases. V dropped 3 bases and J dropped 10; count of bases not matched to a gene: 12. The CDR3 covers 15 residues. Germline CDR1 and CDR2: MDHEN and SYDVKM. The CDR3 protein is CASSFARRGLSEQFF. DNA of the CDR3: TGTGCCAGCAGTTTTGCTAGGCGGGGACTAAGCGAGCAGTTCTTC.

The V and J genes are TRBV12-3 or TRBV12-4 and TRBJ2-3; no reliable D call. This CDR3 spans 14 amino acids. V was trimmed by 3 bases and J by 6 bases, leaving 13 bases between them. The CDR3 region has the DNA TGTGCCAGCAGTTTTATTACCACGGAGGATACGCAGTATTTT. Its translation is CASSFITTEDTQYF.

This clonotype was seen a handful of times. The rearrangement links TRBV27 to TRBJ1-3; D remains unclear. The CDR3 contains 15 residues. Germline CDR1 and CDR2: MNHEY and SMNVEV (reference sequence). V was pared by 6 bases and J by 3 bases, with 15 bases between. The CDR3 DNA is TGTGCCAGCAGCACACTGCTGGGCCGTGGAAACACCATATATTTT. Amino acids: CASSTLLGRGNTIYF.

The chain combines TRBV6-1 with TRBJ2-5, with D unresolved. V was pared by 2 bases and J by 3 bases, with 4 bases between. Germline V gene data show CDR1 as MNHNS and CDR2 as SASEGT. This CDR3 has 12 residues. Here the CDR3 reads CASSELKETQYF. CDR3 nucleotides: TGTGCCAGCAGTGAACTGAAAGAGACCCAGTACTTC.